This T cell receptor (beta chain) is from a study of tissue T cells after allogeneic stem cell transplantation. Whole-study results and caveats: Motif-based clustering found tissue-specific repertoire signatures shared across patients, though few clones were shared.

Repertoires were generated with immunoSEQ multiplex PCR, while TCRdb's copy carries only in-frame clones and drops some. The table lists roughly 1,700 clones, 35% to 50% of them singletons, with roughly 18% in the top ten. Of note for this clone: Its antigen is unidentified. Gene names are mouse gene names. The observed sequence ends 1 residue before the CDR3 terminus, with the missing tail filled in from the germline J gene.

Time point reported: mouse harvest day 14 after allogeneic transplant. Each mouse received 10^7 T-cell-depleted marrow cells plus 10^6 splenic CD5+ T cells by tail vein. CDR1 NNHDY and CDR2 SYVADS come from the germline V gene. The V and J ends lost 4 bases and 4 bases respectively, with 5 bases between them. This CDR3 is 12 amino acids long. The rearrangement joins TRBV13-3 to TRBJ1-4; no clear D gene. The TCR originated in a female BALB/c mouse given C57BL/6 T cells with graft-versus-host disease after an allogeneic hematopoietic cell transplant. The material sequenced was gut tissue. CDR3 sequence: CASSQINERLFF. The sequenced part of the CDR3 DNA is TGTGCCAGCAGTCAGATCAACGAAAGATTATTT.